Listed below are T cell receptor beta chains from one sample, sequenced in a study of T cells in Graves' hyperthyroidism and ophthalmopathy. TCRdb analysed the multiplex PCR reads with MiXCR anew, one entry per CDR3 protein. Seen here are about 640,000 distinct CDR3 sequences, just under 45% observed once, and the top ten hold approximately 6.8%. The sequencing sample was made of peripheral blood or thyroid tissue (not recorded which). Source of these receptors: an adult man with Graves' disease, either hyperthyroidism or ophthalmopathy (not recorded which). CDR3s include the opening cysteine and the closing phenylalanine or tryptophan. A D gene is named only where the DNA matches it firmly. Clone sizes are given selectively: once, few, many, or a class where the clone is expanded.

18	TRBV7-9	TRBJ1-3	NA	NA	CASSRGHGNYGSGNTIYF
16	TRBV7-8	TRBJ2-7	NA	TRBD1	CASSITGQGGSYEQYF
15	TRBV10-3	TRBJ2-7	NA	NA	CASSRDGPRSYEQYF
14	TRBV20-1	TRBJ2-7	few	NA	CSPTSGQRAGEQYF
14	TRBV2	TRBJ1-5	many	NA	CASSGSYSNQPQHF
13	TRBV29-1	TRBJ2-7	NA	NA	CSVDGDATYEQYF
16	TRBV20-1	TRBJ2-7	few	NA	CSAVKDTGSWAYEQYF
17	TRBV7-9	TRBJ1-5	NA	TRBD1	CASSFSNPGQSYQPQHF
11	TRBV7-9	TRBJ1-4	few	NA	CASGPDEKLFF
15	TRBV7-2	TRBJ2-5	NA	TRBD2	CASSQGLAGLETQYF
15	TRBV9	TRBJ1-2	NA	TRBD1	CASSPRGQGAYGYTF
16	TRBV19	TRBJ1-5	many	TRBD1	CASSIRQGSGNQPQHF
13	TRBV15	TRBJ1-5	many	NA	CATSRDLRRPQHF
14	TRBV10-1	TRBJ2-2	many	NA	CASSGDAVTGELFF
13	TRBV7-3	TRBJ2-7	many	NA	CASSQGRSYEQYF
13	TRBV7-9	TRBJ2-5	NA	NA	CAALTWGKETQYF
13	TRBV20-1	TRBJ1-4	NA	TRBD1	CSGSGQGFEKLFF
18	TRBV28	TRBJ2-5	NA	TRBD2	CASSLGLAGGGFGETQYF
15	TRBV7-9	TRBJ2-7	NA	NA	CASSLVAPKTYEQYF
15	TRBV2	TRBJ1-4	many	NA	CASSDPSRGWEKLFF
15	TRBV20-1	TRBJ1-5	few	TRBD1	CSAAQGSLRNQPQHF
16	TRBV6-6	TRBJ1-2	NA	NA	CASSTRQNRPNYGYTF
12	TRBV20-1	TRBJ2-5	NA	TRBD1	CSARDRRETQYF
15	TRBV15	TRBJ1-2	many	NA	CATSRARVGDYGYTF
16	TRBV7-9	TRBJ1-4	NA	TRBD1	CASSVDTGGVGEKLFF
13	TRBV7-3	TRBJ1-1	many	NA	CASSPSGNTEAFF
14	TRBV15	TRBJ1-2	many	NA	CATSRDRSGDGYTF
15	TRBV7-9	TRBJ2-5	NA	TRBD1	CASSKGSGGGETQYF
14	TRBV24-1	TRBJ1-1	many	TRBD1	CATRGTGENTEAFF
14	TRBV20-1	TRBJ2-7	NA	NA	CSAITTRATYEQYF
17	TRBV24-1	TRBJ1-6	NA	TRBD1	CATSDLSSGGNNSPLHF
12	TRBV24-1	TRBJ1-2	NA	NA	CATSSRLGGYTF
15	TRBV10-3	TRBJ2-7	NA	TRBD1	CAISGAGQGAYEQYF
15	TRBV5-1	TRBJ1-4	few	TRBD1	CASSTGQGIYEKLFF
14	TRBV6-5	TRBJ2-7	NA	NA	CASSYSSQGYEQYF
15	TRBV19	TRBJ1-1	few	NA	CASSLQSGLNTEAFF
14	TRBV6-5	TRBJ2-7	NA	NA	CASSEMAETYEQYF
13	TRBV6-5	TRBJ1-4	few	NA	CASRGREDEKLFF
14	TRBV29-1	TRBJ1-4	NA	TRBD1	CSVPDRGPNEKLFF
15	TRBV2	TRBJ1-6	many	TRBD1	CASGHRDRVISPLHF
14	TRBV10-3	TRBJ1-1	many	NA	CAISEKDTYTEAFF
17	TRBV13	TRBJ2-7	few	NA	CASSPPLSGASSYEQYF
13	TRBV7-9	TRBJ1-1	many	NA	CASRGHQNTEAFF
14	TRBV2	TRBJ1-6	many	NA	CASTTDRANSPLHF
11	TRBV20-1	TRBJ2-5	many	NA	CSARPQVTQYF
14	TRBV5-1	TRBJ1-1	NA	NA	CASSLASLNTEALF
14	TRBV10-3	TRBJ1-6	NA	NA	CAISEGQLNSPLHF
14	TRBV10-3	TRBJ1-1	NA	TRBD1	CAIKGAGITTEAFF
13	TRBV7-9	TRBJ1-4	NA	NA	CASSLPREEKLFF
15	TRBV15	TRBJ1-5	many	NA	CATSRVQGSNQPQHF
13	TRBV29-1	TRBJ2-7	NA	NA	CSVKRDSSYEQYF